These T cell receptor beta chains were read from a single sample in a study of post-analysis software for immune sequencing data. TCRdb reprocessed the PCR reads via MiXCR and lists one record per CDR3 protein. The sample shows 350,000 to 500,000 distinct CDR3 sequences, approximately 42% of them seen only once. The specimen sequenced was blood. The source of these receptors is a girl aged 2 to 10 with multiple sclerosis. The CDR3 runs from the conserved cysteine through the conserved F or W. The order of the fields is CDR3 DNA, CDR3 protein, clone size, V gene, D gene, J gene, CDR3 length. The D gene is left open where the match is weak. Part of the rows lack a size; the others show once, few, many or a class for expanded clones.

cdr3_nt: TGTGCCAGCGGAATGGTGAGGGACGAGCAGTACTTC
cdr3_aa: CASGMVRDEQYF
clone_size: few
v_call: TRBV28
d_call: -
j_call: TRBJ2-7
cdr3_length: 12

cdr3_nt: TGTGCCAGCAAGGCGGACAGAACCTACGAGCAGTACTTC
cdr3_aa: CASKADRTYEQYF
clone_size: few
v_call: TRBV7-9
d_call: -
j_call: TRBJ2-7
cdr3_length: 13

cdr3_nt: TGTGCCAGCAGCTTAGGTCGCCTAGCGGCGAACACCGGGGAGCTGTTTTTT
cdr3_aa: CASSLGRLAANTGELFF
clone_size: -
v_call: TRBV7-8
d_call: TRBD2
j_call: TRBJ2-2
cdr3_length: 17

cdr3_nt: TGCGCCAGCAGCCTTGGATGGGAGAATCAGCCCCAGCATTTT
cdr3_aa: CASSLGWENQPQHF
clone_size: -
v_call: TRBV4-1
d_call: -
j_call: TRBJ1-5
cdr3_length: 14

cdr3_nt: TGTGCCAGCAGCCCAGGGTTTTTTCAGCCCCAGCATTTT
cdr3_aa: CASSPGFFQPQHF
clone_size: few
v_call: TRBV6-6
d_call: -
j_call: TRBJ1-5
cdr3_length: 13

cdr3_nt: TGCAGTGCTAGGTTACTAGCGGGGGAGACCTACGAGCAGTACTTC
cdr3_aa: CSARLLAGETYEQYF
clone_size: -
v_call: TRBV20-1
d_call: TRBD2
j_call: TRBJ2-7
cdr3_length: 15

cdr3_nt: TGTGCCAGCAGTCGGAGGGGTACCGGGACCGCTTACGGCAATGAGCAGTTCTTC
cdr3_aa: CASSRRGTGTAYGNEQFF
clone_size: few
v_call: TRBV12-3/TRBV12-4
d_call: -
j_call: TRBJ2-1
cdr3_length: 18

cdr3_nt: TGCGCCACCTCCGCCGAACTCCACTTT
cdr3_aa: CATSAELHF
clone_size: -
v_call: TRBV5-1
d_call: -
j_call: TRBJ1-6
cdr3_length: 9

cdr3_nt: TGTGCCAGCAGCCAACAGGGTGTAGCCAAAAACATTCAGTACTTC
cdr3_aa: CASSQQGVAKNIQYF
clone_size: -
v_call: TRBV3-1
d_call: -
j_call: TRBJ2-4
cdr3_length: 15

cdr3_nt: TGTGCCAGCACCCAAGGGAGGTCTCTCGACTATGGCTACACCTTC
cdr3_aa: CASTQGRSLDYGYTF
clone_size: -
v_call: TRBV6-5
d_call: -
j_call: TRBJ1-2
cdr3_length: 15

cdr3_nt: TGTGCCAGCAGACCCGGGACAGGGACAACTAATGAAAAACTGTTTTTT
cdr3_aa: CASRPGTGTTNEKLFF
clone_size: -
v_call: TRBV6-2/TRBV6-3
d_call: TRBD1
j_call: TRBJ1-4
cdr3_length: 16

cdr3_nt: TGCGCCAGCAGCCAACGAGAGGGAACAAATACGCAGTATTTT
cdr3_aa: CASSQREGTNTQYF
clone_size: -
v_call: TRBV4-3
d_call: -
j_call: TRBJ2-3
cdr3_length: 14

cdr3_nt: TGCGCCAGCAGCCACCTCAAAGGGGACGAGCAGTACTTC
cdr3_aa: CASSHLKGDEQYF
clone_size: few
v_call: TRBV4-1
d_call: -
j_call: TRBJ2-7
cdr3_length: 13

cdr3_nt: TGTGCCAGCAGCCCGACGGGACAGGGGCTGAACACTGAAGCTTTCTTT
cdr3_aa: CASSPTGQGLNTEAFF
clone_size: few
v_call: TRBV7-9
d_call: TRBD1
j_call: TRBJ1-1
cdr3_length: 16

cdr3_nt: TGTGCCAGCACGTGGACCTACAGCCCCTACGAGCAGTACTTC
cdr3_aa: CASTWTYSPYEQYF
clone_size: -
v_call: TRBV6-2/TRBV6-3
d_call: -
j_call: TRBJ2-7
cdr3_length: 14

cdr3_nt: TGTGCCAGCAGACCGGGACTAGCGGGAAGCTCCTACAATGAGCAGTTCTTC
cdr3_aa: CASRPGLAGSSYNEQFF
clone_size: -
v_call: TRBV12-3/TRBV12-4
d_call: TRBD2
j_call: TRBJ2-1
cdr3_length: 17

cdr3_nt: TGTGCCAGCAGTTTCACTAGCGGGAGAAATACGCAGTATTTT
cdr3_aa: CASSFTSGRNTQYF
clone_size: -
v_call: TRBV28
d_call: TRBD2
j_call: TRBJ2-3
cdr3_length: 14